This T cell receptor beta chain was captured in a study of Ad26.COV2.S vaccination and SARS-CoV-2 variants. Study in general: Recipients of Ad26.COV2.S got it intramuscularly, once or twice 56 days apart.

The V gene's germline CDR1 is LGHDT and CDR2 YNNKEL (reference sequence). V was clipped by 1 base and J by 4 bases, with 12 bases between them. The length of the CDR3 is 15 residues. Here immunoSEQ multiplex PCR was the method, and the copy in TCRdb shows in-frame clones only, minus some. The table has roughly 270,000 clones, around 87% seen once. Treatment noted: around 19 received Ad26.COV2.S at low or high dose, single or two shots; about five received placebo; per-sample allocation not given. Sampling took place 63 days after the first vaccine or placebo injection. This sequence joins TRBV3-1 (or the pseudogene TRBV3-2) and TRBJ2-3; possibly TRBD1 for D (5 bases). The starting material was peripheral blood, obtained in a trial of Ad26.COV2.S vaccine versus placebo. This TCR derives from a person aged 18-65 years who received the Ad26.COV2.S COVID-19 vaccine or a placebo. The CDR3 sequence: CASSQAPRDADTQYF. The DNA of the CDR3 is TGTGCCAGCAGCCAAGCCCCCAGGGATGCAGATACGCAGTATTTT.